Listed below are T cell receptor beta chains from one sample, sequenced in a study of OX40 agonist ivuxolimab in advanced cancers. Generated by immunoSEQ multiplex PCR, the TCRdb table keeps only in-frame clones and is missing some. The sample yields about 150,000 clones, approximately 94% seen once. The sample was CD4+ or CD8+ T cells sorted from blood, taken in a trial of the OX40 agonist ivuxolimab. Source of these receptors: an adult with an advanced solid tumor such as melanoma, head and neck, liver or kidney cancer. Both conserved end residues are part of each CDR3. D genes are given only for firm matches. The listing skips clone size in some rows; elsewhere it reads once, few, many or a size class.

J: TRBJ2-3
V: TRBV7-2
D: NA
size: NA
DNA: TGTGCCAGCAGCTTCTCACAGGGAGATACGCAGTATTTT
CDR3: CASSFSQGDTQYF

J: TRBJ1-1
V: TRBV2
D: NA
size: NA
DNA: TGTGCCAGCAGGGCCGGGACAAAGGGCGCTGAAGCTTTCTTT
CDR3: CASRAGTKGAEAFF

J: TRBJ2-1
V: TRBV30
D: TRBD2
size: NA
DNA: TGTGCCTGGAGTAGGAACGGGAGGCTGTTGGATGAGCAGTTCTTC
CDR3: CAWSRNGRLLDEQFF

J: TRBJ2-1
V: TRBV18
D: NA
size: NA
DNA: TGTGCCAGCTCACCACCATTGGGGGCCAGCTCCTACAATGAGCAGTTCTTC
CDR3: CASSPPLGASSYNEQFF

J: TRBJ1-5
V: TRBV27
D: NA
size: NA
DNA: TGTGCCAGCAGCTTCCGGGGGGTAGGCAATCAGCCCCAGCATTTT
CDR3: CASSFRGVGNQPQHF

J: TRBJ2-7
V: TRBV4-3
D: NA
size: NA
DNA: TGCGCCAGCAGCCAGGATTACCTTGGGCGGGTGGACGAGCAGTACTTC
CDR3: CASSQDYLGRVDEQYF

J: TRBJ2-5
V: TRBV5-1
D: NA
size: NA
DNA: TGCGCCAGCAGCTCCGGCTCCCAGGGATTCGGAGAGACCCAGTACTTC
CDR3: CASSSGSQGFGETQYF

J: TRBJ2-7
V: TRBV7-9
D: NA
size: few
DNA: TGTGCCAGCAGTTTGACCCAGCCACCCTACGAGCAGTACTTC
CDR3: CASSLTQPPYEQYF

J: TRBJ2-5
V: TRBV5-1
D: NA
size: NA
DNA: TGCGCCAGCAGCTTGCCGACAGGTTCATCCGACGAGACCCAGTACTTC
CDR3: CASSLPTGSSDETQYF

J: TRBJ1-4
V: TRBV6-1
D: NA
size: NA
DNA: TGTGCCAGCCGGGAAACTAATGAAAAACTGTTTTTT
CDR3: CASRETNEKLFF

J: TRBJ2-5
V: TRBV18
D: TRBD1
size: NA
DNA: TGTGCCAGCTCACTGGGACAGCAAGAGACCCAGTACTTC
CDR3: CASSLGQQETQYF

J: TRBJ2-2
V: TRBV4-3
D: NA
size: NA
DNA: TGCGCCAGCAGCCAAACGTGGGGGTCCGGGGAGCTGTTTTTT
CDR3: CASSQTWGSGELFF

J: TRBJ1-2
V: TRBV29-1
D: NA
size: NA
DNA: TGCAGCGTTGAGTTAATCTATCCGGGAATAATGGGCTACACCTTC
CDR3: CSVELIYPGIMGYTF

J: TRBJ2-3
V: TRBV7-2
D: NA
size: NA
DNA: TGTGCCAGCAGCCCGAATTGGGCAGATACGCAGTATTTT
CDR3: CASSPNWADTQYF

J: TRBJ1-1
V: TRBV7-9
D: NA
size: NA
DNA: TGTGCCAGCAGCTTATCGGACAGTCGTTTCGCTGAAGCTTTCTTT
CDR3: CASSLSDSRFAEAFF

J: TRBJ2-5
V: TRBV9
D: NA
size: NA
DNA: TGTGCCAGCAGCGTTACGGGCTCGCGGGAGACCCAGTACTTC
CDR3: CASSVTGSRETQYF

J: TRBJ1-4
V: TRBV9
D: TRBD1
size: once
DNA: TGTGCCAGCAGCGTATCCCTGGACAGGGGGCGAACTAATGAAAAACTGTTTTTT
CDR3: CASSVSLDRGRTNEKLFF

J: TRBJ1-2
V: TRBV6-1
D: NA
size: NA
DNA: TGTGCCAGCAGTGAAAACTTCGGATCCAGCTATGGCTACACCTTC
CDR3: CASSENFGSSYGYTF

J: TRBJ1-1
V: TRBV7-3
D: NA
size: NA
DNA: TGTGCCAGCAGCCCCCAATTCCTAGGACAGATGAACACTGAAGCTTTCTTT
CDR3: CASSPQFLGQMNTEAFF

J: TRBJ2-3
V: TRBV6-5
D: TRBD2
size: NA
DNA: TGTGCCAGCAGTTACGCTCGACTAGCGGGGACAGATACGCAGTATTTT
CDR3: CASSYARLAGTDTQYF

J: TRBJ2-2
V: TRBV7-2
D: TRBD2
size: NA
DNA: TGTGCCAGCAGCTTAGTGCCTAGCGGGAACGGGGAGCTGTTTTTT
CDR3: CASSLVPSGNGELFF

J: TRBJ2-7
V: TRBV6-5
D: NA
size: once
DNA: TGTGCCAGCTATAACAGTCGATACGAGCAGTACTTC
CDR3: CASYNSRYEQYF

J: TRBJ1-2
V: TRBV2
D: TRBD1
size: NA
DNA: TGTGCCAGCAGTACGGACAGGGAATTGTTCGGCTACACCTTC
CDR3: CASSTDRELFGYTF

J: TRBJ2-1
V: TRBV7-3
D: TRBD2
size: NA
DNA: TGTGCCAGCAGCTCCGGAAGCGGGACCTCCTACAATGAGCAGTTCTTC
CDR3: CASSSGSGTSYNEQFF

J: TRBJ2-3
V: TRBV9
D: NA
size: NA
DNA: TGTGCCAGCAACCCCGGGGCTAGCGTAATAGATACGCAGTATTTT
CDR3: CASNPGASVIDTQYF

J: TRBJ2-3
V: TRBV14
D: TRBD2
size: once
DNA: TGTGCCAGCAGCCAAGGTTACGGGGGGGCCCGTCACTCTACGCAGTATTTT
CDR3: CASSQGYGGARHSTQYF

J: TRBJ1-5
V: TRBV18
D: NA
size: NA
DNA: TGTGCCAGCTCACCTCGATCAGGGCTGGGCGAGTATAGCAATCAGCCCCAGCATTTT
CDR3: CASSPRSGLGEYSNQPQHF

J: TRBJ2-3
V: TRBV6-4
D: TRBD1
size: NA
DNA: TGTGCCAGCAGTGTACAGGGGATCACAGATACGCAGTATTTT
CDR3: CASSVQGITDTQYF

J: TRBJ1-2
V: TRBV4-3
D: NA
size: NA
DNA: TGCGCCAGCAGCTCTCAGTGGGGGGTGAGGGGCTACACCTTC
CDR3: CASSSQWGVRGYTF

J: TRBJ2-3
V: TRBV9
D: NA
size: NA
DNA: TGTGCCAGCAGCGTAGGTTCCGGGGCAGGGCATCAGCCCCAGTATTTT
CDR3: CASSVGSGAGHQPQYF

J: TRBJ1-4
V: TRBV19
D: NA
size: NA
DNA: TGTGCCAGTCAAACAGGGTATGGCGGTGAAAAACTGTTTTTT
CDR3: CASQTGYGGEKLFF

J: TRBJ1-6
V: TRBV5-1
D: NA
size: NA
DNA: TGCGCCAGCAGCCCGGTAGGGGAGCGCTCACCCCTCCACTTT
CDR3: CASSPVGERSPLHF

J: TRBJ2-3
V: TRBV5-4
D: TRBD2
size: NA
DNA: TGTGCCAGCAGCTCGGGACTAGCGGGGGTCACAGATACGCAGTATTTT
CDR3: CASSSGLAGVTDTQYF

J: TRBJ1-5
V: TRBV9
D: NA
size: NA
DNA: TGTGCCAGCAGCGTAGATATGGGGAATCAGCCCCAGCATTTT
CDR3: CASSVDMGNQPQHF

J: TRBJ2-7
V: TRBV7-8
D: NA
size: NA
DNA: TGTGCCAGCAGCGTACCTCCGGGCGGTAGGGAGCAGTACTTC
CDR3: CASSVPPGGREQYF

J: TRBJ2-3
V: TRBV7-2
D: TRBD2
size: NA
DNA: TGTGCCAGCAGCTTATGGGCGGGAGGGCCGGCAGATACGCAGTATTTT
CDR3: CASSLWAGGPADTQYF

J: TRBJ1-2
V: TRBV6-1
D: NA
size: NA
DNA: TGTGCCAGCACTACCGATGGCTACACCTTC
CDR3: CASTTDGYTF

J: TRBJ1-4
V: TRBV14
D: NA
size: NA
DNA: TGTGCCAGCAGCCGACTGCAGAGCGGGGAAAAACTGTTTTTT
CDR3: CASSRLQSGEKLFF

J: TRBJ1-6
V: TRBV2
D: NA
size: NA
DNA: TGTGCCAGCAGCGGGGCCTATAATTCACCCCTCCACTTT
CDR3: CASSGAYNSPLHF

J: TRBJ2-2
V: TRBV7-8
D: NA
size: NA
DNA: TGTGCCAGCAGCCGACCCACCGGGGAGCTGTTTTTT
CDR3: CASSRPTGELFF

J: TRBJ1-6
V: TRBV6-1
D: NA
size: NA
DNA: TGTGCCAGCAGTCAGACTGTAACAGTGAATTCACCCCTCCACTTT
CDR3: CASSQTVTVNSPLHF

J: TRBJ2-7
V: TRBV29-1
D: TRBD1
size: NA
DNA: TGCAGCGTTGGAAGTTGGGGACAGGGCCACTACGAGCAGTACTTC
CDR3: CSVGSWGQGHYEQYF

J: TRBJ2-7
V: TRBV11-2
D: NA
size: NA
DNA: TGTGCCAGCAGCCTGACCTACGAGCAGTACTTC
CDR3: CASSLTYEQYF

J: TRBJ1-6
V: TRBV7-2
D: NA
size: NA
DNA: TGTGCCAGCAGCTTGTTGGAGAATTCACCCCTCCACTTT
CDR3: CASSLLENSPLHF

J: TRBJ1-2
V: TRBV7-9
D: NA
size: NA
DNA: TGTGCCAGCAGCTTAGATACAGGGGGCTACACCTTC
CDR3: CASSLDTGGYTF